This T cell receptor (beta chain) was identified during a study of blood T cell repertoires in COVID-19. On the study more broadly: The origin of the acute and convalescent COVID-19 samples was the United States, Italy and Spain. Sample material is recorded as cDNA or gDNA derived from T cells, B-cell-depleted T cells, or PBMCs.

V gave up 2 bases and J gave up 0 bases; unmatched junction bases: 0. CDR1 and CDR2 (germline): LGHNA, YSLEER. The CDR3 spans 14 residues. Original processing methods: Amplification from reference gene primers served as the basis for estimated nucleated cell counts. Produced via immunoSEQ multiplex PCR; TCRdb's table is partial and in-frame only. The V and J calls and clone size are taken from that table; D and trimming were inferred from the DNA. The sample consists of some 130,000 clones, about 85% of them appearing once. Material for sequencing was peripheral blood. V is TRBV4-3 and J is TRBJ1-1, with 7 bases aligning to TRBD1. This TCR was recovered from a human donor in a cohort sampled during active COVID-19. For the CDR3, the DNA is TGCGCCAGCAGCCAACAGGGGGTGAACACTGAAGCTTTCTTT. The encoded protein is CASSQQGVNTEAFF.